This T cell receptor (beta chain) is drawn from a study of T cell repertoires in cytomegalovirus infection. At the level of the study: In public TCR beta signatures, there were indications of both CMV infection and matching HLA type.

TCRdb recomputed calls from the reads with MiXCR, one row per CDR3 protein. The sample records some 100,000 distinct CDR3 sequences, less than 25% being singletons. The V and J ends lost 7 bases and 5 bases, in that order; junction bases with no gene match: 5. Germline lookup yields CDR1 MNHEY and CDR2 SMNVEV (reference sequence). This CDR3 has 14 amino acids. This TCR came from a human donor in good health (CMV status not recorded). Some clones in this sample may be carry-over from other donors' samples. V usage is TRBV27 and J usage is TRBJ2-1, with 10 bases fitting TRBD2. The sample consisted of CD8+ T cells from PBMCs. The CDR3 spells CASKRAGGHNEQFF. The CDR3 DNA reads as TGTGCCAGCAAGCGAGCGGGAGGGCACAATGAGCAGTTCTTC.